Reported below is one T cell receptor beta chain. Its antigen is not known. PCR amplification relied on 60 Vbeta primers (plus 13 Jbeta primers). Libraries were prepared by immunoSEQ multiplex PCR; TCRdb keeps only in-frame clonotypes and omits some of them. The table shows 280,000 or so clones, with about 90% occurring only once. This sample is part of a study of cytomegalovirus exposure and HLA in healthy donors. General study points: In a later analysis, V- and J-gene trimming of beta chains associated with a DCLRE1C missense variant, replicated independently. Cytomegalovirus status was reportedly diagnosed by the classifier with high sensitivity and specificity. Later, an analysis found that common viral pathogens appeared to be linked with several of the most significant clusters.

The CDR3 has 18 residues. Germline values: CDR1 SGHVS, CDR2 FNYEAQ. J lost 4 bases, V lost 5 bases, and 12 bases had no gene match. The origin of this receptor is a woman aged 18-30 years in good health and CMV-seronegative. The sequenced material came from PBMCs. The chain employs TRBV7-6 and TRBJ1-6, with TRBD1 matching 9 bases. CDR3 region: CASSASPDRGTYNSPLHF. The CDR3 DNA reads TGTGCCAGCAGCGCGTCCCCCGACAGGGGGACTTATAATTCACCCCTCCACTTT.